The present T cell receptor (beta chain) was sequenced within a study of blood T cells in healthy people across ages. The CDR3 sequence is 16 residues long. Trimming took 7 bases from V and 6 from J, leaving 22 bases between them. A second PCR, run for about 6 to 11 cycles, used a sample-barcoded 5' primer plus a J-beta primer mix. TCRdb re-called the 5' RACE reads through MiXCR, storing one row per CDR3 protein. The sample lists 600,000 to 800,000 distinct CDR3 sequences, roughly half occurring once. Those donating, healthy Caucasian individuals from Russia, were aged 6 to 90. Isolated PBMCs totaled at least 6 million in each sample.

The genes are TRBV12-3 or TRBV12-4 and TRBJ2-1; the D is unclear. Sequenced material: blood. The sequence was obtained from a woman of 80 years or more in good health. The CDR3 nucleotides read TGTGCCAGCAATTCTCTCACAAGGCCCTTTGGCAATGAGCAGTTCTTC. Protein: CASNSLTRPFGNEQFF.